This paragraph reports one T cell receptor (beta chain). This clone's antigen is unknown. No per-base quality is available; no much larger clone lies one base away. Each donor gave one peripheral blood draw, averaging approximately 120 mL, which was collected into heparinised tubes. A BD FACSAria II was used to sort naive, central memory, regulatory and stem cell-like memory CD4+ T cells with a panel that included CD45RO, CCR7, CD25, CD127, CD95 and CD27. All sorted populations exceeded 95% purity. PBMCs were isolated immediately by Lymphoprep density gradient centrifugation and stained directly without culture. Samples were stained and sorted in pairs, with one healthy donor and one patient per experiment, so that batch effects were minimized. All of the isolated RNA was reverse transcribed with the High Capacity cDNA Reverse Transcription Kit, so expressed TCRB transcripts were sequenced. Naive, central memory and regulatory T cell samples underwent deep immunoSEQ sequencing, averaging around 3.9 million total reads per sample. Sorted cells were lysed in RLT buffer, and RNA was extracted using DNase-treated RNeasy Micro or Mini kits according to cell number. To prevent cross-contamination, every cell subset was processed on its own, while patient and healthy donor samples were processed together. The immunoSEQ multiplex PCR was used to amplify TCRB sequences from cDNA, yielding 87-bp fragments that span the CDR3 region. Sequencing of the amplicons was performed on the Illumina HiSeq platform. The original methods were these. Synthetic template baselines were used to correct PCR bias computationally, reads within Hamming distance 2 were collapsed, and singletons that could not be merged were discarded. Reads were aligned against IMGT so that V, D and J genes, CDR3 length and insertions or deletions at six rearrangement sites could be assigned. Within each subset, clonotype counts were normalized to sorted cell number, after which true diversity and Gini coefficients were computed with the tcR R package. Repertoire sharing was quantified using the overlap coefficient calculated on TCRB nucleotide sequences. As a proxy for the pre-selection repertoire, out-of-frame TCRB sequences from naive cells were analyzed. Drawn from immuneACCESS, this table holds only the in-frame rearrangements with V and J called that TCRdb kept. Clones are partly lost; checked studies trace under half to an unresolved V gene and leave the rest unexplained. V, J and clone size are taken as reported in that table, and D and trimming were inferred from the DNA itself. The sample yields about 620,000 clones; 15% were counted once. Jointly, the top ten make up more than 0.08% of the sample.

These data originate in a study of beta chain features in type 1 diabetes (dated by TCRdb to between 2017 and 2018). Study-level background: Mean age, gender distribution, total cell number and subset yield were not different between patients and healthy donors. Naive and central memory subsets were obtained from all 30 or so donors, but regulatory and stem cell-like memory subsets were isolated from only 8 patients and roughly eight healthy donors. A total of 107,917,701 sorted cells were examined across all samples, and the number of cells per subset was strongly correlated with RNA yield. In the study, recently diagnosed type 1 diabetes patients and matched healthy donors were compared on the TCRB repertoires of their sorted circulating CD4+ T cell subsets.

Results and caveats for the whole study, not just this receptor: Naive, central memory and regulatory TCRB repertoires appeared to be more alike among patients than among healthy donors. Fewer insertions and more nucleotide deletions at VDJ recombination sites were observed in patients with type 1 diabetes, implying thymic rearrangement abnormalities. Type 1 diabetes patients showed a moderate but significant shortening of TCRB CDR3 length in all four CD4+ subsets. HLA sub-analyses involved small numbers of individuals, so any influence of HLA type on TCRB rearrangement remained unresolved. Sequencing cDNA rather than genomic DNA could over-represent highly expressing activated cells, although activation and CD3 levels did not differ between groups. Shorter templates might be favored by PCR, yet because patient and control samples were amplified and corrected together, any such skew would affect both groups equally.

The clonotype originates from a man aged 18 to 30 in good health. The sample was naive CD4+ T cells from blood. Reading the label with the study, this specimen's cell subset or site is: true naive CD4+ T cells.

The bases read TGTGCCAGCAGGCCGGGATCCGGGACAGGGGCCAGGTATGGCTACACCTTC. It translates as CASRPGSGTGARYGYTF. This sequence uses TRBV27 and TRBJ1-2; 10 central nucleotides agree with TRBD1. From the cysteine through the phenylalanine, the CDR3 covers 17 amino acids. The sequence is cut down to CDR3 DNA, 51 bases in frame from base 1. The junction shows trimming of 6 bases on V and 5 bases on J, and the gene matches do not reach 15 bases of it. The germline V gene (reference sequence) supplies CDR1 MNHEY and CDR2 SMNVEV.